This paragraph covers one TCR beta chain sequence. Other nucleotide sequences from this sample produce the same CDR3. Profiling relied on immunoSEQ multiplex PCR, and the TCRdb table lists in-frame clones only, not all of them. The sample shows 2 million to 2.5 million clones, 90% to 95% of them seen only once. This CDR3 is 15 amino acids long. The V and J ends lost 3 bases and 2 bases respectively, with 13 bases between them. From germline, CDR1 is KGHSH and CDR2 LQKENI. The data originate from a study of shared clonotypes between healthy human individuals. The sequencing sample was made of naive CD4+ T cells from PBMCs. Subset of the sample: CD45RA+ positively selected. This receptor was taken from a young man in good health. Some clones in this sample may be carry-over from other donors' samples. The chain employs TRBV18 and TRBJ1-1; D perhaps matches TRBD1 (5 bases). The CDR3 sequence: CASSPGTGGNTEAFF. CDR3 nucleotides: TGTGCCAGCTCACCCGGGACGGGGGGAAACACTGAAGCTTTCTTT. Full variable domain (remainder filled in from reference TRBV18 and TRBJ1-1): NAGVMQNPRHLVRRRGQEARLRCSPMKGHSHVYWYRQLPEEGLKFMVYLQKENIIDESGMPKERFSAEFPKEGPSILRIQQVVRGDSAAYFCASSPGTGGNTEAFFGQGTRLTVV.